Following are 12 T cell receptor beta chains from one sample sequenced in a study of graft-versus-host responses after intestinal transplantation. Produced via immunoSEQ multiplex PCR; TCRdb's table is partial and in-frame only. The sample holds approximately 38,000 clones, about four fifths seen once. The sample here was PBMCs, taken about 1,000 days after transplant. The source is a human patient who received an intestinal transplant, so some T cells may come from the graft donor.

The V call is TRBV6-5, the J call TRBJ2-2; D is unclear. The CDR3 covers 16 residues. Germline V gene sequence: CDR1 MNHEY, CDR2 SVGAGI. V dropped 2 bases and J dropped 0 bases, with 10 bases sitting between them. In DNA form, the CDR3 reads TGTGCCAGCAGTTACGATCAACCTGCGAACACCGGGGAGCTGTTTTTT. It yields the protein CASSYDQPANTGELFF.

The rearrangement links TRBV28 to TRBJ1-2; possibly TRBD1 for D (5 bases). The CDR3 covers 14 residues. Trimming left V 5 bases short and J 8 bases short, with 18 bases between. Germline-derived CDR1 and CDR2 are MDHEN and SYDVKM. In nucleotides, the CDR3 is TGTGCCAGCAGTCGCCCGGGGGGGGTCGGCGGCTACACCTTC. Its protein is CASSRPGGVGGYTF.

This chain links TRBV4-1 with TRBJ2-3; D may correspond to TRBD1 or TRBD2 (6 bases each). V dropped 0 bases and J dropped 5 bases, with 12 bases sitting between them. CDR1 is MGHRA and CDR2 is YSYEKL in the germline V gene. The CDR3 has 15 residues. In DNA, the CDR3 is TGCGCCAGCAGCCAAGATGGGGGGCCCGTAGATACGCAGTATTTT. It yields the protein CASSQDGGPVDTQYF.

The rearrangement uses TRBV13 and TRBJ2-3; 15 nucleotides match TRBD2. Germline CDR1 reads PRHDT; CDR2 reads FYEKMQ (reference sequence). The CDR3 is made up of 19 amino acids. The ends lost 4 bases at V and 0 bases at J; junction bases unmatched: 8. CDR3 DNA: TGTGCCAGCAGCTCATTGGGACTAGCGGGAGGCCACAGCACAGATACGCAGTATTTT. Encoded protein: CASSSLGLAGGHSTDTQYF.

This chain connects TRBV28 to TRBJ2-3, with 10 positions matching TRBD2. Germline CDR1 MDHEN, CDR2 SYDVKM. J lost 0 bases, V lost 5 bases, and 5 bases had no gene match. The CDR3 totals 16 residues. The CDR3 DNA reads TGTGCCAGCAGTCCCGGACTAGCGGAAAGCACAGATACGCAGTATTTT. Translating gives CASSPGLAESTDTQYF.

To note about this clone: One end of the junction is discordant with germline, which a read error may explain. CDR3: CASSEALQGTEKLFF. The CDR3 DNA reads as TGTGCCAGCAGCGAAGCGCTACAGGGGACTGAAAAACTGTTTTTT. The chain couples TRBV6-1 to TRBJ1-4; TRBD1 matches at 7 bases. The CDR3 consists of 15 residues. The V gene's germline CDR1 is MNHNS and CDR2 SASEGT.

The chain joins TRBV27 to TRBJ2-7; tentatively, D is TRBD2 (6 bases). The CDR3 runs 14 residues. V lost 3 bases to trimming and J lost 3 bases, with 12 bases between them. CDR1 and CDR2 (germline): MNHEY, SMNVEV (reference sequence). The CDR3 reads CASSFGGSVYEQYF. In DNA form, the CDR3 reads TGTGCCAGCAGTTTCGGAGGGAGCGTCTACGAGCAGTACTTC.

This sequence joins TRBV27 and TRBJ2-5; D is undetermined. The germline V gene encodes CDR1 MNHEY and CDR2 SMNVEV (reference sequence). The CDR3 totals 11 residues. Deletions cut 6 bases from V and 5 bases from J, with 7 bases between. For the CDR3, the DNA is TGTGCCAGCAGACATGACGAGACCCAGTACTTC. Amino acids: CASRHDETQYF.

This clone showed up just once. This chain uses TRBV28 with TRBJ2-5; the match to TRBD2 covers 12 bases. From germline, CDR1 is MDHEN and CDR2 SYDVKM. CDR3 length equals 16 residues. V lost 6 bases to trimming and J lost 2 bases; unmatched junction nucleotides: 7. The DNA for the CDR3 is TGTGCCAGCAGCCCAACTAGCGGGAGGCGGCAAGAGACCCAGTACTTC. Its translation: CASSPTSGRRQETQYF.

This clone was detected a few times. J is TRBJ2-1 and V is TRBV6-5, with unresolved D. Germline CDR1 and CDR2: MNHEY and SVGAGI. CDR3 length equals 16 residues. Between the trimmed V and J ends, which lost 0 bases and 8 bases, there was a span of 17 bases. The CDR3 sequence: CASSYSLRGSHDEQFF. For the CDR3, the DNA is TGTGCCAGCAGTTACTCTCTCCGCGGATCCCACGATGAGCAGTTCTTC.

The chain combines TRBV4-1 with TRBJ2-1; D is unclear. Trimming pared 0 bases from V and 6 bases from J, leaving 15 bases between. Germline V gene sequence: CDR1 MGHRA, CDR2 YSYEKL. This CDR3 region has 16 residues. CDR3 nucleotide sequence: TGCGCCAGCAGCCAAGAGGGTAAGAGAAGGAGCAATGAGCAGTTCTTC. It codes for CASSQEGKRRSNEQFF.

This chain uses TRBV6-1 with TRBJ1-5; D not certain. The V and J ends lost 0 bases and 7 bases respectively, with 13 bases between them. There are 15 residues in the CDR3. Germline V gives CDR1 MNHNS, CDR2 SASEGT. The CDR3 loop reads CASSEAWRFEQPQHF. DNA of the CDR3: TGTGCCAGCAGTGAAGCGTGGAGGTTTGAGCAGCCCCAGCATTTT.